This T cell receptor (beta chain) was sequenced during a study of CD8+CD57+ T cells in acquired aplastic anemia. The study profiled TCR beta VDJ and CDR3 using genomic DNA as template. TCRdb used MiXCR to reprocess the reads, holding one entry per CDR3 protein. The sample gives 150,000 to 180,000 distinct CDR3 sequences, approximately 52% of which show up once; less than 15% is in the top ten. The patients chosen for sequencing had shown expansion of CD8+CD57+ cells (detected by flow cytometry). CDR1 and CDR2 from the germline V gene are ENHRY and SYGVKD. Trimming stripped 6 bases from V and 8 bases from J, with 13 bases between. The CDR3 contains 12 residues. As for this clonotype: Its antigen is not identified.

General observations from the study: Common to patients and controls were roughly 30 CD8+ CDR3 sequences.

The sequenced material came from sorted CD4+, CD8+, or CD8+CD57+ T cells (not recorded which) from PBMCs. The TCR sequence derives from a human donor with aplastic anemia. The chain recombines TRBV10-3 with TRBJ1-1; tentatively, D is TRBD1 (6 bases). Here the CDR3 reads CAIRKAGQEAFF. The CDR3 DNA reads TGTGCCATCAGGAAAGCCGGACAGGAAGCTTTCTTT.